Below are 3 T cell receptor beta chains sequenced from a single sample in a study of blood T cells in healthy people across ages. A sample-barcoded 5' primer and a J-beta primer mix were used in a second PCR of about 7 to 12 cycles. TCRdb used MiXCR to reprocess the 5' RACE reads, holding one entry per CDR3 protein. Found here are 800,000 to 950,000 distinct CDR3 sequences, approximately 49% of them singletons; the top ten hold 10% to 15%. Input material: blood. These TCRs come from a man aged 30 to 45 in good health.

The chain couples TRBV5-1 to TRBJ1-2; D not certain. The V gene lost 0 bases and the J gene lost 4 bases, with 10 bases spanning the gap. Germline CDR1 SGHRS, CDR2 YFSETQ. This CDR3 comprises 14 residues. CDR3 nucleotide sequence: TGCGCCAGCAGCTTGGAGGTCAACAGCTATGGCTACACCTTC. The encoded protein is CASSLEVNSYGYTF.

This clonotype was seen a few times. This sequence joins TRBV28 and TRBJ1-2; D is undetermined. Germline V gene lookup returns CDR1 MDHEN and CDR2 SYDVKM. V was trimmed by 10 bases and J by 5 bases, leaving 11 bases between them. The CDR3 has 11 amino acids. CDR3 coding DNA: TGTGCCATCTCGGGGAATTATGGCTACACCTTC. Amino acid sequence: CAISGNYGYTF.

There are a few counts of this clonotype. This clone may be a read error of a much larger clone one base away. The genes are TRBV6-4 and TRBJ2-5, with 9 positions matching TRBD1. Germline assignment: CDR1 MRHNA and CDR2 SNTAGT. CDR3 length equals 15 residues. The ends lost 3 bases at V and 11 bases at J; junction bases unmatched: 13. In nucleotides, the CDR3 is TGTGCCAGCAGTGAACTGGGACAGGGTAGCAATGAGCAGTACTTC. This gives the protein CASSELGQGSNEQYF.